A single sample gave rise to the 27 T cell receptor beta chains below, sequenced in a study of CXCR3-negative and CXCR3-positive naive CD8 T cells. The TRB cDNA libraries were prepared by 5' RACE with UMI labels. TCRdb reprocessed the 5' RACE reads, with one entry per CDR3 protein and no DNA. The clone table shows around 81,000 distinct CDR3 sequences, with the ten largest holding 1.6%. Sequenced sample: naive CXCR3- CD8+ T cells from blood. The subset: CD45RO-CCR7+CD27+CD95- naive CD8+ T cells lacking CXCR3 (TNR3-). The receptors originated from a human donor in good health. Some clones in this sample may be carry-over from other donors' samples.

This chain uses TRBV2 with TRBJ2-1; as DNA is missing, the TRBD2 call by TCRdb cannot be tested. Germline V gene data show CDR1 as SNHLY and CDR2 as FYNNEI. The CDR3 length is 14 residues. The CDR3 sequence: CASNRGVGYNEQFF.

V gene TRBV10-3 combines with J gene TRBJ2-7; TCRdb designates TRBD1, a call that cannot be tested without DNA. The CDR3 totals 17 residues. Germline V gene data show CDR1 as ENHRY and CDR2 as SYGVKD. CDR3 residues: CAISESTRGRTTYEQYF.

The chain employs TRBV11-3 and TRBJ2-7; TCRdb reports TRBD1, a call that lacks DNA to check it against. Germline lookup yields CDR1 SGHNT and CDR2 YENEEA. CDR3 length: 12 residues. CDR3 loop: CASSQNRDEQYF.

The rearrangement uses TRBV10-3 and TRBJ2-5; checking the TCRdb D call of TRBD2 is not possible without DNA. The CDR3 covers 17 residues. From germline, CDR1 is ENHRY and CDR2 SYGVKD. The CDR3 region is CAISESMPGLAGETQYF.

The rearrangement uses TRBV25-1 and TRBJ1-6; the D gene TCRdb calls, TRBD1, cannot be checked with no DNA. Per germline, CDR1 MGHDK and CDR2 SYGVNS. This CDR3 is built from 16 residues. Here the CDR3 reads CASSELETGVWSPLHF.

CDR3 loop: CSAVLTQEAYGYTF. V is TRBV20-1 and J is TRBJ1-2; TCRdb gives TRBD1 as the D gene, but with no DNA this cannot be confirmed. Germline values: CDR1 DFQATT, CDR2 SNEGSKA (reference sequence). This CDR3 is 14 amino acids long.

The genes are TRBV28 and TRBJ2-7. The CDR3 consists of 16 residues. CDR1 is MDHEN and CDR2 is SYDVKM in the germline V gene. The CDR3 loop is CASSRLEMHNSYEQYF.

This chain joins TRBV6-1 and TRBJ2-7; there is no DNA to check the TCRdb D call of TRBD1. The CDR3 contains 12 residues. Germline CDR1 MNHNS, CDR2 SASEGT. The CDR3 reads CASSETAYEQYF.

This sequence joins TRBV12-3 or TRBV12-4 and TRBJ2-7; TCRdb picks TRBD1, but there is no DNA to check that call. This CDR3 has 13 amino acids. The CDR3 here is CASSSTRTNEQYF.

The chain couples TRBV7-9 to TRBJ2-7; TCRdb proposes TRBD1, but this gene call is untestable without DNA. CDR3 length equals 18 residues. Per germline, CDR1 SEHNR and CDR2 FQNEAQ (reference sequence). The CDR3 spells CASSSPGGQGTSIYEQYF. Looking up the rest from reference TRBV7-9 and TRBJ2-7 gives the full variable domain: DTGVSQNPRHKITKRGQNVTFRCDPISEHNRLYWYRQTLGQGPEFLTYFQNEAQLEKSRLLSDRFSAERPKGSFSTLEIQRTEQGDSAMYLCASSSPGGQGTSIYEQYFGPGTRLTVT.

J is TRBJ2-7 and V is TRBV29-1; TCRdb gives TRBD1 as the D gene, but with no DNA this cannot be confirmed. CDR1 and CDR2 (germline): SQVTM, ANQGSEA. There are 12 residues in the CDR3. This CDR3 reads CSVGQGSYEQYF.

The V call is TRBV28, the J call TRBJ2-1. Germline assignment: CDR1 MDHEN and CDR2 SYDVKM. There are 16 residues in the CDR3. The CDR3 reads CASSFLSASSYNEQFF.

The CDR3 spells CASSVVGASYNEQFF. This chain links TRBV9 with TRBJ2-1; TCRdb calls TRBD1, which cannot be checked without DNA. CDR1 is SGDLS and CDR2 is YYNGEE in the germline V gene. The CDR3 consists of 15 residues.

The chain recombines TRBV10-3 with TRBJ1-6; TCRdb gives TRBD1 as the D gene, but with no DNA this cannot be confirmed. The CDR3 contains 14 residues. Germline V gene data show CDR1 as ENHRY and CDR2 as SYGVKD. CDR3 residues: CAIRGPDWNSPLHF.

The chain couples TRBV7-6 to TRBJ2-3; the TCRdb call, TRBD1, lacks DNA for checking. Germline lookup yields CDR1 SGHVS and CDR2 FNYEAQ. The CDR3 totals 14 residues. CDR3: CASATGEITDTQYF.

The chain is built from TRBV12-3 or TRBV12-4 and TRBJ2-3; TCRdb designates TRBD1, a call that cannot be tested without DNA. The CDR3 runs to 14 residues. CDR3 sequence: CASEGTGGTDTQYF.

This chain links TRBV11-2 with TRBJ2-7; TCRdb's D call, TRBD2, is unchecked because there is no DNA. Germline CDR1 and CDR2: SGHAT and FQNNGV. The CDR3 is 14 residues long. This CDR3 reads CASSSGTSPYEQYF.

This rearrangement joins TRBV24-1 to TRBJ2-1; TCRdb proposes TRBD2, but this gene call is untestable without DNA. Looked up from germline, CDR1 is KGHDR and CDR2 is SFDVKD. The CDR3 is made up of 16 amino acids. CDR3 sequence: CATSAISGRSYDEQFF.

The CDR3 protein is CASRTSGQETQYF. The chain joins TRBV25-1 to TRBJ2-5; TCRdb reports TRBD2, a call that lacks DNA to check it against. CDR3 length: 13 residues. Germline-derived CDR1 and CDR2 are MGHDK and SYGVNS.

V is TRBV9 and J is TRBJ2-7. Germline values: CDR1 SGDLS, CDR2 YYNGEE. The CDR3 loop spans 14 amino acids. The CDR3 protein is CASSLDPYAYEQYF.

The chain uses TRBV14 and TRBJ2-2. This CDR3 contains 17 residues. The germline V gene has CDR1 SGHDN and CDR2 FVKESK. The CDR3 sequence is CASSQIMTLANTGELFF. Full variable domain (missing parts from reference TRBV14 and TRBJ2-2): EAGVTQFPSHSVIEKGQTVTLRCDPISGHDNLYWYRRVMGKEIKFLLHFVKESKQDESGMPNNRFLAERTGGTYSTLKVQPAELEDSGVYFCASSQIMTLANTGELFFGEGSRLTVL.

The chain employs TRBV7-8 and TRBJ2-3. Germline V lookup: CDR1 SGHVS, CDR2 FQNEAQ. The CDR3 contains 15 residues. The chain's CDR3 is CASSLVLFSTDTQYF.

The V call is TRBV12-3 or TRBV12-4, the J call TRBJ2-2; TCRdb returns TRBD1, unconfirmable since there is no DNA. The CDR3 sequence is 15 residues long. CDR3 amino acids: CASSFPGGDTGELFF.

The chain carries TRBV7-9 and TRBJ2-1; TCRdb names TRBD2, which stays unverified in the absence of DNA. This CDR3 has 19 residues. CDR1 and CDR2 (germline): SEHNR, FQNEAQ (reference sequence). Here the CDR3 reads CASSLDFVAGGPSYNEQFF.

This chain links TRBV29-1 with TRBJ1-1; as DNA is missing, the TRBD1 call by TCRdb cannot be tested. The length of the CDR3 is 16 residues. CDR1 and CDR2 (germline): SQVTM, ANQGSEA. CDR3 amino acids: CSVDLAGIVVNTEAFF.

The chain combines TRBV9 with TRBJ1-1; the D call of TRBD1 rests on TCRdb alone, since no DNA is present to check it. The V gene's germline CDR1 is SGDLS and CDR2 YYNGEE. The CDR3 contains 14 residues. CDR3 residues: CASSISGGSTEAFF.

The rearrangement links TRBV7-6 to TRBJ2-1; no DNA is available, so the TRBD1 call from TCRdb remains unchecked. The CDR3 covers 13 residues. Per the germline V gene, CDR1 is SGHVS and CDR2 is FNYEAQ. CDR3 amino acids: CASSPGGYGEQFF.